Included here is one T cell receptor (beta chain) sequence, with context. The identical CDR3 is also encoded by other nucleotide sequences in the sample. This specimen belongs to a study of Ad26.COV2.S vaccination and SARS-CoV-2 variants. The repertoire was sequenced with immunoSEQ multiplex PCR; TCRdb's copy has only in-frame clones and lacks some. This repertoire shows under 400,000 clones, around nine tenths found once; its top ten account for around 3.7%. Between the trimmed V and J ends, which lost 2 bases and 3 bases, there was a span of 9 bases. CDR3 length equals 13 residues. Germline V gives CDR1 SGHRS, CDR2 YFSETQ. The treatment denotes: 15 to 20 received Ad26.COV2.S at low or high dose, single or two shots; 5 received placebo; per-sample allocation not given. Repertoires come from day 63 after the first vaccine or placebo injection. Donation came from an adult in Boston who was aged 18-55 years.

The sequence was obtained from a person between 18 and 60 years old who received the Ad26.COV2.S COVID-19 vaccine or a placebo. This specimen was peripheral blood, taken in a trial of Ad26.COV2.S vaccine versus placebo. V gene TRBV5-1 combines with J gene TRBJ2-7, with D perhaps TRBD1 (5 bases). The CDR3 coding sequence is TGCGCCAGCAGCTTTGGCAGGGACTACGAGCAGTACTTC. Translated, it gives CASSFGRDYEQYF.